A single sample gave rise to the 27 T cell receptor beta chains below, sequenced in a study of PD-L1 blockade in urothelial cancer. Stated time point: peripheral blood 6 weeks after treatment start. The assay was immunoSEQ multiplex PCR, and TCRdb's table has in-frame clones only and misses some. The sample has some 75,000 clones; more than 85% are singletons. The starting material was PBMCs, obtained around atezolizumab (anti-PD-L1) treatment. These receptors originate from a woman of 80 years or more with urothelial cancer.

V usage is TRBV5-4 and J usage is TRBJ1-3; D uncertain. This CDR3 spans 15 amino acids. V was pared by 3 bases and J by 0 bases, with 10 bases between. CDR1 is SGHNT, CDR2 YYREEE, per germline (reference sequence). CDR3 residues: CASSSTGNSGNTIYF. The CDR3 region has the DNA TGTGCCAGCAGCTCAACCGGGAACTCTGGAAACACCATATATTTT.

The CDR3 region is CASSPPGQSKGYTF. In DNA, the CDR3 is TGTGCCAGCTCACCCCCGGGACAGTCTAAAGGCTACACCTTC. The genes are TRBV18 and TRBJ1-2, with TRBD1 matching over 7 bases. The CDR3 sequence is 14 residues long. Per germline, CDR1 KGHSH and CDR2 LQKENI. J lost 8 bases, V lost 3 bases, and 9 bases had no gene match.

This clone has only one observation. The CDR3 is CASSPQGGLTFGEQFF. CDR3 DNA sequence: TGTGCCAGCAGCCCCCAGGGGGGCCTCACCTTTGGGGAGCAGTTCTTC. This chain uses TRBV9 with TRBJ2-1, with a possible D match to TRBD1 (7 bases). The CDR3 runs to 16 residues. Trimming removed 4 bases from V and 10 bases from J, with 24 bases in between. Germline assignment: CDR1 SGDLS and CDR2 YYNGEE.

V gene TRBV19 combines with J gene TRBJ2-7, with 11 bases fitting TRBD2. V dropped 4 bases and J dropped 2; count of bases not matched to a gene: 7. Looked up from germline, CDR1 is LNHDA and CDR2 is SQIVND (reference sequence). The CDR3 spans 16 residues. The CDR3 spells CASSKRLAGTTYEQYF. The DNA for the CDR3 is TGTGCCAGTAGTAAACGACTAGCGGGAACTACCTACGAGCAGTACTTC. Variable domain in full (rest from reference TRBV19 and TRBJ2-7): DGGITQSPKYLFRKEGQNVTLSCEQNLNHDAMYWYRQDPGQGLRLIYYSQIVNDFQKGDIAEGYSVSREKKESFPLTVTSAQKNPTAFYLCASSKRLAGTTYEQYFGPGTRLTVT.

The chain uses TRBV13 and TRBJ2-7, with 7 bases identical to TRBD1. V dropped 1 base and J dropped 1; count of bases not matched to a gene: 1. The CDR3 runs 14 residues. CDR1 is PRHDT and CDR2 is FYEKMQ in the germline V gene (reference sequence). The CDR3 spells CASSLAGGSYEQYF. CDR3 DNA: TGTGCCAGCAGCTTAGCAGGGGGATCCTACGAGCAGTACTTC. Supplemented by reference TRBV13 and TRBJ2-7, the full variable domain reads AAGVIQSPRHLIKEKRETATLKCYPIPRHDTVYWYQQGPGQDPQFLISFYEKMQSDKGSIPDRFSAQQFSDYHSELNMSSLELGDSALYFCASSLAGGSYEQYFGPGTRLTVT.

The CDR3 bases are TGTGCCAGCTCACCACCAGAAGGGGTCCAAGAGACCCAGTACTTC. Residues: CASSPPEGVQETQYF. The chain is built from TRBV18 and TRBJ2-5, with D maybe TRBD1 (5 bases). This CDR3 comprises 15 residues. Germline-derived CDR1 and CDR2 are KGHSH and LQKENI. Trimming stripped 0 bases from V and 1 base from J, with 9 bases between.

This CDR3 is CASRREAGGPDTQYF. CDR3 DNA sequence: TGTGCCAGCAGGCGGGAAGCGGGAGGGCCTGATACGCAGTATTTT. The chain employs TRBV2 and TRBJ2-3, with 10 bases fitting TRBD2. The CDR3 spans 15 residues. V was pared by 6 bases and J by 6 bases, with 9 bases of the junction left unmatched. Per germline, CDR1 SNHLY and CDR2 FYNNEI.

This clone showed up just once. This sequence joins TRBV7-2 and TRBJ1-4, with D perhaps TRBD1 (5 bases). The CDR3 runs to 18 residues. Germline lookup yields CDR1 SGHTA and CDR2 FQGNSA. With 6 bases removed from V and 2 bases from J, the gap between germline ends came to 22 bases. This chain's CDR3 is CASSYPRIGGGTNEKLFF. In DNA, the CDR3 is TGTGCCAGCAGTTACCCCCGGATAGGCGGGGGGACTAATGAAAAACTGTTTTTT.

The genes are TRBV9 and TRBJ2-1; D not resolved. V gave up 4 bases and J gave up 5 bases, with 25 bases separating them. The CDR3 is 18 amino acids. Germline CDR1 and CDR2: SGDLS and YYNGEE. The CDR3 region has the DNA TGTGCCAGCAGCCCCCATCCCCGCTTACTCCCCCGCGACAATGAGCAGTTCTTC. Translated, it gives CASSPHPRLLPRDNEQFF.

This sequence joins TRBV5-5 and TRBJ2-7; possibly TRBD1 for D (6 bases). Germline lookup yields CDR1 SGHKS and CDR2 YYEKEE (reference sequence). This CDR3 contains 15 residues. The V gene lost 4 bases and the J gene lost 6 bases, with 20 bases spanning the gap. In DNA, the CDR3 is TGTGCCAGCAGCCCGATTAAGACAGGTATCGGCGAGCAGTACTTC. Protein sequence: CASSPIKTGIGEQYF.

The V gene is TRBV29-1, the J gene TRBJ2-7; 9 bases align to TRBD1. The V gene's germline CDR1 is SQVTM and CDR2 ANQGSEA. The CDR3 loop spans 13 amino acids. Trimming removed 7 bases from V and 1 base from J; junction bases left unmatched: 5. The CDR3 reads CSAGTGISYEQYF. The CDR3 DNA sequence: TGCAGCGCTGGGACAGGGATATCCTACGAGCAGTACTTC.

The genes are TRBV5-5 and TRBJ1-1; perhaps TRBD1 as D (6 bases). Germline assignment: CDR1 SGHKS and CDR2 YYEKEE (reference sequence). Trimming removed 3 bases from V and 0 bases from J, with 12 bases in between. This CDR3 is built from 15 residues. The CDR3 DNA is TGTGCCAGCAGCTCCTATAGGACAGTGAACACTGAAGCTTTCTTT. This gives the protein CASSSYRTVNTEAFF. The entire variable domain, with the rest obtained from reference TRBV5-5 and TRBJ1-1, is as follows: DAGVTQSPTHLIKTRGQQVTLRCSPISGHKSVSWYQQVLGQGPQFIFQYYEKEERGRGNFPDRFSARQFPNYSSELNVNALLLGDSALYLCASSSYRTVNTEAFFGQGTRLTVV.

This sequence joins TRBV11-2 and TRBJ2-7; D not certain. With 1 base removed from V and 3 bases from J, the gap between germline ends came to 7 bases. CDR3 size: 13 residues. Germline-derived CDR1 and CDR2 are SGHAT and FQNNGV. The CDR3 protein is CASSLAHSYEQYF. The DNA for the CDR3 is TGTGCCAGCAGCTTAGCCCACAGCTACGAGCAGTACTTC.

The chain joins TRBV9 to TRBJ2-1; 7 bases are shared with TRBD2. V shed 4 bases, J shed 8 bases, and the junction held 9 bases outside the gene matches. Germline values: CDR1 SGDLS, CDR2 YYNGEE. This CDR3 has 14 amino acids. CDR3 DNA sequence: TGTGCCAGCAGCCCCCCTGGGGCGGGAGATGAGCAGTTCTTC. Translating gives CASSPPGAGDEQFF.

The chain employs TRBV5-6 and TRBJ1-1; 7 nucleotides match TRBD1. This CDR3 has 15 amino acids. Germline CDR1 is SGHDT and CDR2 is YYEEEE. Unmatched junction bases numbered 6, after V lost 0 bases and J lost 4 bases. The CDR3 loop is CASSLAYAGGTEAFF. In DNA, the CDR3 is TGTGCCAGCAGCTTGGCGTATGCAGGGGGCACTGAAGCTTTCTTT.

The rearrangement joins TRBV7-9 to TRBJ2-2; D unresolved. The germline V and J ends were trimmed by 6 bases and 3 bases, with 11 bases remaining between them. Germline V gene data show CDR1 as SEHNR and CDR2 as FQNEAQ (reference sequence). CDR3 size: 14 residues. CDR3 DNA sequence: TGTGCCAGCAGTTCCGAAGAGTACACCGGGGAGCTGTTTTTT. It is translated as CASSSEEYTGELFF.

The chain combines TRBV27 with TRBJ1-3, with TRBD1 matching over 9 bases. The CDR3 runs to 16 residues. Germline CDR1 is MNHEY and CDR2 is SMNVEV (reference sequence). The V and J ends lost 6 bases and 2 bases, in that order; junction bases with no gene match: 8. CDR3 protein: CASRRTGEVAGNTIYF. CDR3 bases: TGTGCCAGCAGGAGGACAGGGGAAGTAGCTGGAAACACCATATATTTT.

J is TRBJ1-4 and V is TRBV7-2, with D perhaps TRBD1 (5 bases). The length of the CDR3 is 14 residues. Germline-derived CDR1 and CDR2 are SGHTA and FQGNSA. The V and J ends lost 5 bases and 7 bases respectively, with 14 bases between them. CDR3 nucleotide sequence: TGTGCCAGCAGCCCCGCTGGGGGGGGTGAAAAACTGTTTTTT. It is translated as CASSPAGGGEKLFF.

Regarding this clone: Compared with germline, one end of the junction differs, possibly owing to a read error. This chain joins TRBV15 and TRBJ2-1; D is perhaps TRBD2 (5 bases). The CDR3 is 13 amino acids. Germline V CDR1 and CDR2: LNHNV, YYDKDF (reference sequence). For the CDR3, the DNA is TGTGCCACCAGCAGAGTAGGTAGAAGTGGGAGTATCTTC. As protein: CATSRVGRSGSIF.

This CDR3 reads CSVPRGSRTEAFF. Written as DNA, the CDR3 is TGCAGCGTCCCGAGGGGGTCGCGGACTGAAGCTTTCTTT. This rearrangement joins TRBV29-1 to TRBJ1-1, with D perhaps matching TRBD1 (6 bases). V was shortened by 6 bases and J by 5 bases, with 16 bases between the two germline ends. CDR1 is SQVTM, CDR2 ANQGSEA, per germline. This CDR3 is 13 amino acids long. Full variable domain (missing parts from reference TRBV29-1 and TRBJ1-1): SAVISQKPSRDICQRGTSLTIQCQVDSQVTMMFWYRQQPGQSLTLIATANQGSEATYESGFVIDKFPISRPNLTFSTLTVSNMSPEDSSIYLCSVPRGSRTEAFFGQGTRLTVV.

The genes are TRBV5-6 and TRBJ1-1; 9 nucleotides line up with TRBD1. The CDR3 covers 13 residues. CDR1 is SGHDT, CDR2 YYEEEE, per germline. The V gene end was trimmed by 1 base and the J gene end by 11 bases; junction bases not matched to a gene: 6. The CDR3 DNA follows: TGTGCCAGCAGCTTGTTGGGGACAGGGTTCGCTTTCTTT. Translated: CASSLLGTGFAFF.

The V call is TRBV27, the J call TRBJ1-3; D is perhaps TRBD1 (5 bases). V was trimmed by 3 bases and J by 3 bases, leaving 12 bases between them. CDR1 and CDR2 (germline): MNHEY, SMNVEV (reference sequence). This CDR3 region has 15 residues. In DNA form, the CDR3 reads TGTGCCAGCAGTTTTCAGGGAAAGGATGGAAACACCATATATTTT. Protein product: CASSFQGKDGNTIYF.

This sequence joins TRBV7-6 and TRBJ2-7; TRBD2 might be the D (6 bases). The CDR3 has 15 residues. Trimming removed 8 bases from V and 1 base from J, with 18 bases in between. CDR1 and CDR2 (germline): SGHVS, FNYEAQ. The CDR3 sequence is CASSQRRDGSYEQYF. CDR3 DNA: TGTGCCAGCTCCCAGAGGAGGGATGGATCCTACGAGCAGTACTTC. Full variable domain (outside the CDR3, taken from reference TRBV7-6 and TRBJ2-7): GAGVSQSPRYKVTKRGQDVALRCDPISGHVSLYWYRQALGQGPEFLTYFNYEAQQDKSGLPNDRFSAERPEGSISTLTIQRTEQRDSAMYRCASSQRRDGSYEQYFGPGTRLTVT.

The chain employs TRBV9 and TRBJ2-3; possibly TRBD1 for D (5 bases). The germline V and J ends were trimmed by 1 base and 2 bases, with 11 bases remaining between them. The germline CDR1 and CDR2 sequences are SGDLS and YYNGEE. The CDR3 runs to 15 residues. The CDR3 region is CASSVMGLDTDTQYF. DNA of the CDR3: TGTGCCAGCAGCGTAATGGGGCTAGACACAGATACGCAGTATTTT.

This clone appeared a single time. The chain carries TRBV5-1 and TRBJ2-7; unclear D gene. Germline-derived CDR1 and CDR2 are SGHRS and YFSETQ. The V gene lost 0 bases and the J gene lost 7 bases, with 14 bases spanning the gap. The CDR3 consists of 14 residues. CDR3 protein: CASSLDTPENEQYF. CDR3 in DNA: TGCGCCAGCAGCTTGGATACCCCGGAGAATGAGCAGTACTTC. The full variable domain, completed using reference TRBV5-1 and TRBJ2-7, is KAGVTQTPRYLIKTRGQQVTLSCSPISGHRSVSWYQQTPGQGLQFLFEYFSETQRNKGNFPGRFSGRQFSNSRSEMNVSTLELGDSALYLCASSLDTPENEQYFGPGTRLTVT.

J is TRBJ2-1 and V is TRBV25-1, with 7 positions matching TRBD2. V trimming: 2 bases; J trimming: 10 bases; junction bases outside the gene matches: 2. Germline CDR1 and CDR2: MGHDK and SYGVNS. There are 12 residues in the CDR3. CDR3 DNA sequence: TGTGCCAGCAGTGAACAAGCGGGAGAGCAGTTCTTC. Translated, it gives CASSEQAGEQFF.

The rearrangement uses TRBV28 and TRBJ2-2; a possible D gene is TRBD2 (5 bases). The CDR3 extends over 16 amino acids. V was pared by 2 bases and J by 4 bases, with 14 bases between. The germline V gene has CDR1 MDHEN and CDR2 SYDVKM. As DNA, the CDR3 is TGTGCCAGCAGTTTAGTAGCCGGGGTCGGCACCGGGGAGCTGTTTTTT. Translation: CASSLVAGVGTGELFF.